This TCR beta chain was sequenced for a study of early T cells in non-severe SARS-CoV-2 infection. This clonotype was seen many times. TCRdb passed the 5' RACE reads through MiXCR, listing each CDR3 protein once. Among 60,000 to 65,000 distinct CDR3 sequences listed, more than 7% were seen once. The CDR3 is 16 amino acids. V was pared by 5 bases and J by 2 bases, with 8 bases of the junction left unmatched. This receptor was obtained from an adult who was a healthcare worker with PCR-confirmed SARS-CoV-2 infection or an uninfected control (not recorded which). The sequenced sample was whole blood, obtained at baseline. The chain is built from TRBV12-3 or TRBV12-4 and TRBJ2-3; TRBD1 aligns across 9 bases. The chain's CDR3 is CASSPRRTGATDTQYF. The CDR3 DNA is TGTGCCAGCAGTCCACGCCGGACAGGGGCCACAGATACGCAGTATTTT.